This T cell receptor beta chain was documented in a study of T cell responses to AZD1222 COVID-19 vaccine. The overall study: It was second doses at about 4 or about 12 weeks that were pooled.

Sequenced by immunoSEQ multiplex PCR; TCRdb stores in-frame clones only, minus some. The sample carries 120,000 to 150,000 clones, 93% recorded once. The V gene lost 2 bases and the J gene lost 7 bases, with 18 bases spanning the gap. Per germline, CDR1 SGHTA and CDR2 FQGNSA. The CDR3 is 16 amino acids. The sequences come from peripheral blood, collected on day 0 of AZD1222 vaccination. This TCR was sampled from an adult in good health. The V and J genes are TRBV7-2 and TRBJ1-5; a weak D match, TRBD1 (5 bases). The CDR3 sequence is CASSLRTGAPGQPQHF. CDR3 coding DNA: TGTGCCAGCAGCTTAAGAACCGGGGCCCCCGGGCAGCCCCAGCATTTT.